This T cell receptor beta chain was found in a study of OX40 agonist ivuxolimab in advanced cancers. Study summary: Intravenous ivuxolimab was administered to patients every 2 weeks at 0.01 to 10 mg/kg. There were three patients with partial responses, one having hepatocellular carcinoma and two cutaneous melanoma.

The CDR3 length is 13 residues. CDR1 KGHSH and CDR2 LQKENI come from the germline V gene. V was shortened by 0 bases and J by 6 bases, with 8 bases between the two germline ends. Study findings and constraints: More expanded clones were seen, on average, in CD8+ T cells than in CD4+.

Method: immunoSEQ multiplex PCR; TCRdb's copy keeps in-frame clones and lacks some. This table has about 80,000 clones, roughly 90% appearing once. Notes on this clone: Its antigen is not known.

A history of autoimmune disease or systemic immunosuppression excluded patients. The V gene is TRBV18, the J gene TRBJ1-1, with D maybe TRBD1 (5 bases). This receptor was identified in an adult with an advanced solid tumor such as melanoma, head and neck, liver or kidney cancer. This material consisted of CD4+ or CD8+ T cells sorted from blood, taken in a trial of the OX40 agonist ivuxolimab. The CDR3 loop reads CASSPPGPPEAFF. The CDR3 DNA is TGTGCCAGCTCACCACCGGGGCCTCCTGAAGCTTTCTTT.